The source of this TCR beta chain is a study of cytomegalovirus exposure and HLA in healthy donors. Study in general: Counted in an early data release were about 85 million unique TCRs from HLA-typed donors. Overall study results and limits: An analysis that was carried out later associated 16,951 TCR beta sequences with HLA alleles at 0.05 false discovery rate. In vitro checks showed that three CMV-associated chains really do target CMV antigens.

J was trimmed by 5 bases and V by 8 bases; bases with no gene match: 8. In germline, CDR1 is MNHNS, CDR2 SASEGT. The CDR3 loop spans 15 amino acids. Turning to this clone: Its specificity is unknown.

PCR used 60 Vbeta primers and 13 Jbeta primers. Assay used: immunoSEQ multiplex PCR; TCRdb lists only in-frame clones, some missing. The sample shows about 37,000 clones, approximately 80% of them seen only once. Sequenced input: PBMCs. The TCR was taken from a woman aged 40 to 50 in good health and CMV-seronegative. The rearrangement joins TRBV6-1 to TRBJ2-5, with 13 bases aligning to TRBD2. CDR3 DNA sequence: TGTGCCAGCGGGAAGGGACTAGCGGGGTTGGAGACCCAGTACTTC. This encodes CASGKGLAGLETQYF.